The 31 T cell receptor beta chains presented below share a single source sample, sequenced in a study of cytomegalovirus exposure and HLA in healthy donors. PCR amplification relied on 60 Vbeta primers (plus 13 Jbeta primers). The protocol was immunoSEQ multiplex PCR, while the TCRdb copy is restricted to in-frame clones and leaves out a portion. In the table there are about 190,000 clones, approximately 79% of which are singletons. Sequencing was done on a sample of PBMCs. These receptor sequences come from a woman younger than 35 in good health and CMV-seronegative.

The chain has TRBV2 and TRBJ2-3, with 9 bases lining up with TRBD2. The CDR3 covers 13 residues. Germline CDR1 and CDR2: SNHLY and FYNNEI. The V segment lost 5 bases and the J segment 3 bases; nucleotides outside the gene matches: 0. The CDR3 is CASSSGGTDTQYF. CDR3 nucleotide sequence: TGTGCCAGCAGTAGCGGGGGGACAGATACGCAGTATTTT.

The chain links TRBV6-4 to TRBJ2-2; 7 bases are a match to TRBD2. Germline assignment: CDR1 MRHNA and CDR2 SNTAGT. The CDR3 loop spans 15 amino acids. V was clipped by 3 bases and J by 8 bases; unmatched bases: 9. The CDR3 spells CASSEGGSETGELFF. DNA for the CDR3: TGTGCCAGCAGTGAGGGAGGGTCCGAGACTGGGGAGCTGTTTTTT.

Here the CDR3 reads CASSTVSGLNIQYF. For the CDR3, the DNA is TGTGCCAGCAGCACCGTCTCAGGGTTGAACATTCAGTACTTC. The V and J genes are TRBV5-6 and TRBJ2-4, with D possibly being TRBD1 (5 bases). The CDR3 is made up of 14 amino acids. Between the trimmed V and J ends, which lost 4 bases and 7 bases, there was a span of 15 bases. Germline V CDR1 and CDR2: SGHDT, YYEEEE.

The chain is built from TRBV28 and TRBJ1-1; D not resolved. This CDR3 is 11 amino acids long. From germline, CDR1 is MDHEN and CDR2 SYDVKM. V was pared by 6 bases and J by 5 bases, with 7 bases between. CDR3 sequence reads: CASSGRTEAFF. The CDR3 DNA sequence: TGTGCCAGCAGCGGTCGTACTGAAGCTTTCTTT.

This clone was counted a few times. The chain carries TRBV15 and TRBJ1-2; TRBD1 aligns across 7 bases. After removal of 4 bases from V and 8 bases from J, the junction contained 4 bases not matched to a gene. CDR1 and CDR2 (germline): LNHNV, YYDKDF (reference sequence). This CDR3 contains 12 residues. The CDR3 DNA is TGTGCCACCAGCACATACAGGGGAGGCTACACCTTC. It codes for CATSTYRGGYTF.

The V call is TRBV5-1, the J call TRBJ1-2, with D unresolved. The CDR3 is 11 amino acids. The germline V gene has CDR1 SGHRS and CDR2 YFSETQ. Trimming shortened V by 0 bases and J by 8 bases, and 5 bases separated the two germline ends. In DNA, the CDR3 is TGCGCCAGCAGCTTGGACGGGGGCTACACCTTC. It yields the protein CASSLDGGYTF.

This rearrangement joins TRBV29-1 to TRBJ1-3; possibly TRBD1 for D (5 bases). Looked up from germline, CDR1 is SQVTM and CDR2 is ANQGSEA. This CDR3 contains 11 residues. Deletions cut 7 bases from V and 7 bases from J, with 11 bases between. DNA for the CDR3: TGCAGCGGTGGGGGAGGGAACACCATATATTTT. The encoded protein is CSGGGGNTIYF.

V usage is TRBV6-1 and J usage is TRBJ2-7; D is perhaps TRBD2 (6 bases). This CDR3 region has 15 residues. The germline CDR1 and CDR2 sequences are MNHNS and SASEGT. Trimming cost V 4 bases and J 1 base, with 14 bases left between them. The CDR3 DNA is TGTGCCAGCAGTGGGGGGACTGGGTTATCCTACGAGCAGTACTTC. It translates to CASSGGTGLSYEQYF.

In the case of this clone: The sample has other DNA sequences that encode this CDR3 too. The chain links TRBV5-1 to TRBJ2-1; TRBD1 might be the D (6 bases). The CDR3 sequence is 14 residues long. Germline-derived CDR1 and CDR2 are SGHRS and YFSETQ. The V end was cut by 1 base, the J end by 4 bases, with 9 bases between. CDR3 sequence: CASSLRDTYNEQFF. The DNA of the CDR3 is TGCGCCAGCAGCTTGCGGGACACTTACAATGAGCAGTTCTTC. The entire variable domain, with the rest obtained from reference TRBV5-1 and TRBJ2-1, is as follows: KAGVTQTPRYLIKTRGQQVTLSCSPISGHRSVSWYQQTPGQGLQFLFEYFSETQRNKGNFPGRFSGRQFSNSRSEMNVSTLELGDSALYLCASSLRDTYNEQFFGPGTRLTVL.

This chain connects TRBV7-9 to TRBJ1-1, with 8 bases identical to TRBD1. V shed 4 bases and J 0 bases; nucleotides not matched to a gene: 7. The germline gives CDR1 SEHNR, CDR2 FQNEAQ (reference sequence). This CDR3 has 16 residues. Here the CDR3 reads CASSSLRQGMNTEAFF. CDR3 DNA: TGTGCCAGCAGCTCCCTAAGACAGGGGATGAACACTGAAGCTTTCTTT.

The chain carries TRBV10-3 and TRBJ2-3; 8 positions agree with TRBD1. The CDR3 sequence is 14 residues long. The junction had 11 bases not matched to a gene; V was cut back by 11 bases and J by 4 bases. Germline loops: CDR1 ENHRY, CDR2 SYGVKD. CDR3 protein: CASRWPGGADTQYF. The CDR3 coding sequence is TGTGCCTCGCGATGGCCAGGGGGCGCAGATACGCAGTATTTT.

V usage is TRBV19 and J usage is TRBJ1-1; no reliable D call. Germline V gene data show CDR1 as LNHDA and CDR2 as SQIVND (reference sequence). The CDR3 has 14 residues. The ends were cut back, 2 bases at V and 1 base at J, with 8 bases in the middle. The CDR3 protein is CASSISTPNTEAFF. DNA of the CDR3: TGTGCCAGTAGTATATCCACACCGAACACTGAAGCTTTCTTT.

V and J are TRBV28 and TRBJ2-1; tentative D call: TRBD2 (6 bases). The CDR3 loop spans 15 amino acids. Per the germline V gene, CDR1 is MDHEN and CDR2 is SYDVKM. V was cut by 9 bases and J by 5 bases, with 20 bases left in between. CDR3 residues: CARMSGQMGDNEQFF. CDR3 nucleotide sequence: TGTGCCAGGATGAGCGGGCAAATGGGGGACAATGAGCAGTTCTTC. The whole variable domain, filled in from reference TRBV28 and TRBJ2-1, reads DVKVTQSSRYLVKRTGEKVFLECVQDMDHENMFWYRQDPGLGLRLIYFSYDVKMKEKGDIPEGYSVSREKKERFSLILESASTNQTSMYLCARMSGQMGDNEQFFGPGTRLTVL.

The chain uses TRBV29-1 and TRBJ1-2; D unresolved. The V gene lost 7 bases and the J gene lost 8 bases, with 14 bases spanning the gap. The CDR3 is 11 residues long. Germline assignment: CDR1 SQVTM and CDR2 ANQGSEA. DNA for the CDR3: TGCAGCGCCTCCCACCCGGGGGGCTACACCTTC. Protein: CSASHPGGYTF.

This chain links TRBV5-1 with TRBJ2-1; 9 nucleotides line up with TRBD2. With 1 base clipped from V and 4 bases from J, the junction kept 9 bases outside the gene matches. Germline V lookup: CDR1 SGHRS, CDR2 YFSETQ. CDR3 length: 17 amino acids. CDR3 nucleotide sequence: TGCGCCAGCAGCTTGATGGCTAGCGGGGTACCTTACAATGAGCAGTTCTTC. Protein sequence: CASSLMASGVPYNEQFF. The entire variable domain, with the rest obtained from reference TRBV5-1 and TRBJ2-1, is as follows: KAGVTQTPRYLIKTRGQQVTLSCSPISGHRSVSWYQQTPGQGLQFLFEYFSETQRNKGNFPGRFSGRQFSNSRSEMNVSTLELGDSALYLCASSLMASGVPYNEQFFGPGTRLTVL.

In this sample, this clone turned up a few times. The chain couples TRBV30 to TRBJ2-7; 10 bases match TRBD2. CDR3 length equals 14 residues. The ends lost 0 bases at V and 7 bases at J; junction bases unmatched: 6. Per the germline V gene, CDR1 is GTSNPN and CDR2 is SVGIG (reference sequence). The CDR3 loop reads CAWSVLAGVWEQYF. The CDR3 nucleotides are TGTGCCTGGAGTGTCCTAGCGGGAGTGTGGGAGCAGTACTTC.

CDR3 residues: CAWSEGLTVRMNTEAFF. The CDR3 DNA is TGTGCCTGGAGTGAAGGTTTGACAGTTCGCATGAACACTGAAGCTTTCTTT. The chain combines TRBV30 with TRBJ1-1; D possibly corresponds to TRBD1 (5 bases). V lost 1 base to trimming and J lost 0 bases, with 18 bases between them. Germline V gives CDR1 GTSNPN, CDR2 SVGIG (reference sequence). The length of the CDR3 is 17 residues.

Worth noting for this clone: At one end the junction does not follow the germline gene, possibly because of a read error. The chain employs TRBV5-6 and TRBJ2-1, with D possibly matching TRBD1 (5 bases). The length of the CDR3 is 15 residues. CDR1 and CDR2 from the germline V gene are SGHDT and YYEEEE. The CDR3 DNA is TGCGCCAGCAGCTTGCAGGGAAGAGACCGCAATGAGCAGTTCTTC. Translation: CASSLQGRDRNEQFF.

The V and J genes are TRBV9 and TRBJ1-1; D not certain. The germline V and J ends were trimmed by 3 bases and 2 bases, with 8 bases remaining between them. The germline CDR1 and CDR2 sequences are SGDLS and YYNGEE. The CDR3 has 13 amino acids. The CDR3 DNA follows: TGTGCCAGCAGCGGAGGAGAAAACACTGAAGCTTTCTTT. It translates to CASSGGENTEAFF.

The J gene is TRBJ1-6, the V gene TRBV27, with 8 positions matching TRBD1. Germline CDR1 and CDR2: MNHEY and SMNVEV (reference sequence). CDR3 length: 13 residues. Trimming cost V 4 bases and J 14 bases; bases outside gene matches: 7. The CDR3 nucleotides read TGTGCCAGCAGTTCGACAGGGGCGAGAACCCTCCACTTT. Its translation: CASSSTGARTLHF.

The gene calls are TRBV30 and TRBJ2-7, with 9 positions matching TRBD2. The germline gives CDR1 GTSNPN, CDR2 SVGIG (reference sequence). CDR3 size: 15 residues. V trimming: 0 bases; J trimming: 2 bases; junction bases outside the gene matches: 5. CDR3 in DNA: TGTGCCTGGAGTGTAATCTCTAGCGGGACCTACGAGCAGTACTTC. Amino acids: CAWSVISSGTYEQYF.

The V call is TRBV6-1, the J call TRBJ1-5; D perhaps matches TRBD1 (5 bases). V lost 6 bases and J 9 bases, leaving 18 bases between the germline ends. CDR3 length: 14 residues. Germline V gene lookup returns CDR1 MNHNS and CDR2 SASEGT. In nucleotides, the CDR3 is TGTGCCAGCAGACCGACAGCCCCGATTGGGCCCCAGCATTTT. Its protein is CASRPTAPIGPQHF.

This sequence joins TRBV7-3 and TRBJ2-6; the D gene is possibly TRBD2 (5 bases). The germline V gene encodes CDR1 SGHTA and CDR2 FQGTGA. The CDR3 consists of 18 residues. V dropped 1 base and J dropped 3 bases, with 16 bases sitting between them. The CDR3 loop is CASSLIVGGRGGANVLTF. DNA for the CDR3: TGTGCCAGCAGCTTAATAGTCGGTGGTCGGGGTGGGGCCAACGTCCTGACTTTC.

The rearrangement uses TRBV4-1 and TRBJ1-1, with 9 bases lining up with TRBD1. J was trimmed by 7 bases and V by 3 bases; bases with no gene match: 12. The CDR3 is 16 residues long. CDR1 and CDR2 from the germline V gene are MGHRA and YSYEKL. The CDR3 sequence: CASSHDGTGTSGEAFF. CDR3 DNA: TGCGCCAGCAGCCACGACGGGACAGGGACTTCCGGTGAAGCTTTCTTT.

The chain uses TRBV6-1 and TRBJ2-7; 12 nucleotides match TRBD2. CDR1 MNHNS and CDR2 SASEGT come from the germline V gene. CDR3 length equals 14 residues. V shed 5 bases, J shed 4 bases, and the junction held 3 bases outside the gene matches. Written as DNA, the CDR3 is TGTGCCAGCAGTAGGACTAGCGGGACTTACGAGCAGTACTTC. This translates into CASSRTSGTYEQYF.

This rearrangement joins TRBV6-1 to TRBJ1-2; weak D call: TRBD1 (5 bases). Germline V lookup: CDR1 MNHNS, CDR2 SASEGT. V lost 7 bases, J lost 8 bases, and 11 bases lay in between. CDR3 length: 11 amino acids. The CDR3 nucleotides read TGTGCCAGCATCCAGGGTGGCGGCTACACCTTC. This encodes CASIQGGGYTF.

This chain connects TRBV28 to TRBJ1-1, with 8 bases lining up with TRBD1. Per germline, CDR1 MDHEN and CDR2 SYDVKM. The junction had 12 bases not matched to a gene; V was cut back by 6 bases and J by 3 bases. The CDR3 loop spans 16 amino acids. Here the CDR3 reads CASREAGGAGDTEAFF. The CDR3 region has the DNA TGTGCCAGCAGGGAGGCAGGGGGCGCGGGGGACACTGAAGCTTTCTTT.

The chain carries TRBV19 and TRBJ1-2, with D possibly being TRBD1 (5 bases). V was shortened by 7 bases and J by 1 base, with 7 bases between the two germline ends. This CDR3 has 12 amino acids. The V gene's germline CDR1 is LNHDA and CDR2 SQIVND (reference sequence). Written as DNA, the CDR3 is TGTGCCAGTAAGGGGCTTAACTATGGCTACACCTTC. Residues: CASKGLNYGYTF.

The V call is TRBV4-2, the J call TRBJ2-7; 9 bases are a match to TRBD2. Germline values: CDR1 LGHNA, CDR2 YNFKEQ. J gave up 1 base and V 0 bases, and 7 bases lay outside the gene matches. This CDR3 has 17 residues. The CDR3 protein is CASSQESGAGGSYEQYF. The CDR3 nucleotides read TGTGCCAGCAGCCAAGAAAGTGGAGCGGGGGGTTCCTACGAGCAGTACTTC.

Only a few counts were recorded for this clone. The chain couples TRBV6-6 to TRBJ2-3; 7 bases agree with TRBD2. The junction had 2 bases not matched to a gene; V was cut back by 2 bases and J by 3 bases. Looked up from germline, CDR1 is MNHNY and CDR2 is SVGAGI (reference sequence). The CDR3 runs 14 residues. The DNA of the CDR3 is TGTGCCAGCAGTTACCTAGCGGCGACAGATACGCAGTATTTT. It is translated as CASSYLAATDTQYF.

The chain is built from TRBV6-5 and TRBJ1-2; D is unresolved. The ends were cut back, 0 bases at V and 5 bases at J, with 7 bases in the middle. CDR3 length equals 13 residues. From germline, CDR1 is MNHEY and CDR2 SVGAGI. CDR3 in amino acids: CASSYSALYGYTF. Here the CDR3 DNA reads TGTGCCAGCAGTTACTCGGCCCTTTATGGCTACACCTTC.